Detailed here is one T cell receptor (beta chain). Its specificity is unknown. At the DNA level, this CDR3 is encoded by other sequences in the same sample as well. The data originate from a study of shared clonotypes between healthy human individuals. Study-wide context: Each donor's CD8 memory used one plate, CD8 naive two, each CD4 subset three. Findings and caveats of the study: Generation probabilities were higher for clonotypes shared across all four sorted-subset donors than for unshared ones. The study's rarefaction showed incomplete sorted-subset sequencing despite large depth.

This CDR3 is 14 amino acids long. Per the germline V gene, CDR1 is MNHEY and CDR2 is SMNVEV (reference sequence). The V gene lost 1 base and the J gene lost 1 base, with 7 bases spanning the gap. When replicate PCRs were run on sorted subsets, they used 200 to 250 ng DNA, about 31,000 T cell genomes. The repertoire was sequenced with immunoSEQ multiplex PCR; TCRdb's copy has only in-frame clones and lacks some. The sample yields over a million clones, approximately 96% seen once. This chain uses TRBV27 with TRBJ1-1; D call uncertain. The specimen sequenced was naive CD4+ T cells sorted from blood. Subset indicated: CD45RA+ positively selected. The sequence was obtained from a man younger than 40 in good health. The CDR3 DNA sequence: TGTGCCAGCAGTTTATACCGGAGGAACACTGAAGCTTTCTTT. Its translation: CASSLYRRNTEAFF.